This T cell receptor (beta chain) came from a study of cytomegalovirus exposure and HLA in healthy donors. Whole-study results and caveats: The study assumed roughly uniform donor sequencing depth for presence/absence analyses. What a later analysis reportedly showed was that an Asian-associated ancestry cluster had fewer N-insertions than the approximately 670-donor mean. TCR beta V- and J-gene trimming was later associated with a missense DCLRE1C variant.

The PCR ran on 60 Vbeta and 13 Jbeta primers. Authors' data handling: Later, an analysis found about 80 million unique TCR beta chains, and 9.5 million to 12 million of these were shared. Method: immunoSEQ multiplex PCR; TCRdb's copy keeps in-frame clones and lacks some. V and J calls and clone size are as listed in that table; D and trimming were resolved from the DNA. The data contain about 140,000 clones, around 80% of them singletons. A remark on this clone: Its target is not known.

The CDR3 length is 12 residues. V shed 5 bases and J shed 6 bases, with 10 bases lying between them. Germline V gives CDR1 MRHNA, CDR2 SNTAGT. This chain uses TRBV6-4 with TRBJ1-1; D gene uncertain. Sequenced input: PBMCs. This TCR was recovered from a man aged 45 to 65 in good health and CMV-seronegative. The CDR3 loop reads CASSTQVSEAFF. CDR3 nucleotides: TGTGCCAGCAGTACCCAGGTTTCTGAAGCTTTCTTT.